This T cell receptor beta chain was profiled in a study of regulatory T cells in long-lasting Graves disease. Stated time point: newly diagnosed GD, antithyroid drugs for less than 3 months. Extracted RNA from PBMCs served as the source of the TCR library. This clonotype has ten or more counts. Building the TCR beta libraries relied on iRepertoire HTBI primers, and CDR3 regions underwent Arm-PCR. Each CDR3 protein gets one entry after TCRdb re-called the multiplex PCR reads with MiXCR. The sample shows roughly 380,000 distinct CDR3 sequences, around 17% of them seen only once. This CDR3 has 13 amino acids. CDR1 MNHGY and CDR2 SVAAGI come from the germline V gene. Trimming shortened V by 3 bases and J by 2 bases, and 7 bases separated the two germline ends. These same records also appear under a second study, on T cells in Graves' hyperthyroidism and ophthalmopathy. That investigation notes: Absence of ophthalmopathy progression within 18 months defined stable Graves' hyperthyroidism. Clinical symptoms, serum thyroxine, TRAb, thyroid ultrasound and orbital computed tomography informed diagnoses. Most thyroid clonotypes expanded above 0.001 appeared in blood too. By a 13 V-J model, ophthalmopathy was set apart from stable hyperthyroidism.

The receptor comes from a man aged 40-49 years with Graves disease. This chain connects TRBV6-9 to TRBJ2-5, with D hard to call. This specimen was peripheral blood mononuclear cells (PBMCs), taken at new diagnosis, from a patient treated with antithyroid drugs. The CDR3 sequence: CASSYGHQETQYF. The CDR3 nucleotides are TGTGCCAGCAGTTACGGGCATCAAGAGACCCAGTACTTC.